Below, 20 T cell receptor beta chains from the same sample are listed, as sequenced in a study of beta chain features in type 1 diabetes. Study-wide points: TCRB CDR3s from Type 1 diabetes patients were moderately but significantly shorter in all four CD4+ subsets.

Their antigens are not known. TCRB transcripts that were expressed got sequenced, as all of the isolated RNA had been reverse transcribed. Produced via immunoSEQ multiplex PCR; TCRdb's table is partial and in-frame only. This table has roughly 400,000 clones, over 8.5% appearing once. Sample: central memory CD4+ T cells from blood. Source of these receptors: a man aged 30-40 years with type 1 diabetes.

Only a few counts were recorded for this clone. The V call is TRBV6-5, the J call TRBJ2-1, with 10 bases lining up with TRBD1. The junction had 10 bases not matched to a gene; V was cut back by 5 bases and J by 12 bases. Germline V gene sequence: CDR1 MNHEY, CDR2 SVGAGI. The CDR3 runs to 14 residues. The CDR3 DNA follows: TGTGCCAGCAGTGCCACCGGGACAGGGGCACGGCAGTTCTTC. This sequence encodes CASSATGTGARQFF.

This clone was detected a few times. The junction departs from germline at one end; a sequencing error may be responsible. J is TRBJ2-1 and V is TRBV7-7; the D gene is possibly TRBD1 (6 bases). The CDR3 has 13 residues. Germline V gene lookup returns CDR1 SSHAT and CDR2 FNYEAQ (reference sequence). CDR3 nucleotide sequence: TGTGCTAGCAGTTCCTCCGTAGGGGGTGAGCAGTTCTTC. Its protein is CASSSSVGGEQFF.

As DNA, the CDR3 is TGCGCCAGCAGCTTCGCGAACAGCAACACTGAAGCTTTCTTT. It specifies CASSFANSNTEAFF. The V call is TRBV5-1, the J call TRBJ1-1; no reliable D call. Trimming left V 2 bases short and J 2 bases short, with 10 bases between. There are 14 residues in the CDR3. Germline-derived CDR1 and CDR2 are SGHRS and YFSETQ.

The J gene is TRBJ2-1, the V gene TRBV20-1; 8 bases match TRBD2. The V gene end was trimmed by 3 bases and the J gene end by 14 bases; junction bases not matched to a gene: 3. CDR1 is DFQATT and CDR2 is SNEGSKA in the germline V gene (reference sequence). This CDR3 region has 10 residues. The CDR3 reads CSASSGIKFF. DNA for the CDR3: TGCAGTGCTAGTAGCGGGATTAAGTTCTTC.

This clone turned up a few times. The chain joins TRBV27 to TRBJ1-4, with 8 bases aligning to TRBD1. The CDR3 spans 15 residues. Germline V CDR1 and CDR2: MNHEY, SMNVEV (reference sequence). The ends lost 5 bases at V and 3 bases at J; junction bases unmatched: 5. The CDR3 protein is CASSPRGQSNEKLFF. CDR3 in DNA: TGTGCCAGCAGTCCCAGGGGGCAGTCTAATGAAAAACTGTTTTTT.

This clone turned up a few times. The chain has TRBV7-2 and TRBJ2-7; D gene uncertain. CDR3 length equals 18 residues. CDR1 SGHTA and CDR2 FQGNSA come from the germline V gene. Trimming took 1 base from V and 0 from J, leaving 19 bases between them. CDR3 DNA sequence: TGTGCCAGCAGCTTAGTAGGCTTGTCTGGGGATGGCTCCTACGAGCAGTACTTC. As protein: CASSLVGLSGDGSYEQYF.

This rearrangement joins TRBV19 to TRBJ2-1; unclear D gene. V shed 8 bases and J shed 5 bases, with 19 bases lying between them. CDR3 length: 15 amino acids. Germline V gives CDR1 LNHDA, CDR2 SQIVND (reference sequence). The CDR3: CASGVTPSPDNEQFF. The CDR3 DNA follows: TGTGCCAGTGGCGTCACGCCTTCCCCGGACAATGAGCAGTTCTTC.

The rearrangement joins TRBV7-9 to TRBJ2-1; D is tentatively TRBD1 or TRBD2 (5 bases each). The ends were cut back, 1 base at V and 8 bases at J, with 9 bases in the middle. The CDR3 has 13 amino acids. From germline, CDR1 is SEHNR and CDR2 FQNEAQ (reference sequence). The CDR3 reads CASSLEQEDEQFF. In nucleotides, the CDR3 is TGTGCCAGCAGCTTAGAACAGGAGGATGAGCAGTTCTTC.

This clone was seen only a few times. This chain connects TRBV5-1 to TRBJ2-2; D uncertain. The V end was cut by 0 bases, the J end by 7 bases, with 10 bases between. CDR1 and CDR2 (germline): SGHRS, YFSETQ. This CDR3 is 14 amino acids long. The CDR3: CASSLGQVSGELFF. The CDR3 DNA is TGCGCCAGCAGCTTGGGCCAGGTTAGCGGGGAGCTGTTTTTT.

The table lists this clone with a few counts. The chain joins TRBV19 to TRBJ1-5; D gene unclear. Trimming left V 3 bases short and J 5 bases short, with 8 bases between. There are 13 residues in the CDR3. CDR1 and CDR2 from the germline V gene are LNHDA and SQIVND (reference sequence). The CDR3 DNA reads TGTGCCAGTAGTATCTACGGTGATCAGCCCCAGCATTTT. This translates into CASSIYGDQPQHF.

This clone turned up a few times. This rearrangement joins TRBV28 to TRBJ2-4, with 10 bases that match TRBD2. V lost 7 bases to trimming and J lost 3 bases; unmatched junction nucleotides: 9. Looked up from germline, CDR1 is MDHEN and CDR2 is SYDVKM. CDR3 size: 16 residues. The DNA of the CDR3 is TGTGCCAGCACTAGCGGGAGTCTAAGGGGCAAAAACATTCAGTACTTC. It translates to CASTSGSLRGKNIQYF.

This clone was recorded a few times. The chain recombines TRBV7-2 with TRBJ2-1; a weak D match, TRBD1 (6 bases). Between the trimmed V and J ends, which lost 7 bases and 6 bases, there was a span of 13 bases. The CDR3 length is 13 residues. Germline V lookup: CDR1 SGHTA, CDR2 FQGNSA. CDR3 sequence reads: CASTAGTTNEQFF. The CDR3 DNA follows: TGTGCCAGCACGGCCGGGACAACCAATGAGCAGTTCTTC.

The sample holds a few counts of this clone. One end of the junction varies from germline; a read error may be responsible. The rearrangement joins TRBV6-5 to TRBJ1-2; D not resolved. The CDR3 totals 14 residues. The germline V gene encodes CDR1 MNHEY and CDR2 SVGAGI. The CDR3 DNA is TGTGCCATCAGTGAGTCTACGGGAGACTATGGCTACACCTTC. Translating it yields CAISESTGDYGYTF.

This clone was found a few times. CDR3 coding DNA: TGTGCCAGCAGTCGAGGACAGGTCCTTTATGGCTACACCTTC. It codes for CASSRGQVLYGYTF. V is TRBV28 and J is TRBJ1-2; 7 nucleotides align to TRBD1. This CDR3 region has 14 residues. Germline V CDR1 and CDR2: MDHEN, SYDVKM. The V gene end was trimmed by 5 bases and the J gene end by 5 bases; junction bases not matched to a gene: 8.

V gene TRBV19 combines with J gene TRBJ1-1; 9 bases are shared with TRBD1. With V trimmed by 5 bases and J by 4 bases, 2 bases remained unmatched. This CDR3 spans 13 amino acids. The germline gives CDR1 LNHDA, CDR2 SQIVND (reference sequence). The CDR3 region is CASSQDRGTEAFF. DNA for the CDR3: TGTGCCAGTAGTCAGGACAGGGGCACTGAAGCTTTCTTT.

This clone appeared many times. V usage is TRBV5-4 and J usage is TRBJ1-1, with D possibly matching TRBD1 (6 bases). This CDR3 spans 13 amino acids. The germline gives CDR1 SGHNT, CDR2 YYREEE (reference sequence). Trimming took off 10 bases at V and 2 bases at J, with 15 bases between the two ends. In DNA form, the CDR3 reads TGTGCCGTCCATGCAGGGGTCAACACTGAAGCTTTCTTT. It encodes CAVHAGVNTEAFF. The whole variable domain, remainder taken from reference TRBV5-4 and TRBJ1-1, is ETGVTQSPTHLIKTRGQQVTLRCSSQSGHNTVSWYQQALGQGPQFIFQYYREEENGRGNFPPRFSGLQFPNYSSELNVNALELDDSALYLCAVHAGVNTEAFFGQGTRLTVV.

J is TRBJ2-1 and V is TRBV14; 10 bases are shared with TRBD2. Trimming took 4 bases from V and 4 from J; bases not matched to a gene: 7. This CDR3 comprises 16 residues. Per the germline V gene, CDR1 is SGHDN and CDR2 is FVKESK. In DNA form, the CDR3 reads TGTGCCAGCAGCCCAGAGGGACTAGCGAGATACAATGAGCAGTTCTTC. Encoded protein: CASSPEGLARYNEQFF.

The CDR3 loop reads CASSERAGGYEQYF. CDR3 sequence (DNA): TGTGCCAGCAGCGAAAGGGCAGGGGGTTACGAGCAGTACTTC. The chain couples TRBV6-1 to TRBJ2-7; 7 nucleotides agree with TRBD1. The germline CDR1 and CDR2 sequences are MNHNS and SASEGT. This CDR3 has 14 amino acids. V shed 6 bases and J 4 bases; nucleotides not matched to a gene: 9.

The gene calls are TRBV6-5 and TRBJ2-2; no definite D call. Germline CDR1 and CDR2: MNHEY and SVGAGI. There are 13 residues in the CDR3. Trimming took 5 bases from V and 8 from J, leaving 12 bases between them. The CDR3 nucleotides read TGTGCCAGCAGTCCGGATCAGCTGGGGGAGCTGTTTTTT. Protein sequence: CASSPDQLGELFF.

This clone occurred a few times. As DNA, the CDR3 is TGCGCCAGCAGTGGGTCGGCCGGGACAGTCTCCTACGAGCAGTACTTC. Translated, it gives CASSGSAGTVSYEQYF. The chain has TRBV10-1 and TRBJ2-7, with TRBD1 matching over 7 bases. The CDR3 is made up of 16 amino acids. J was trimmed by 0 bases and V by 4 bases; bases with no gene match: 9. CDR1 and CDR2 from the germline V gene are WNHNN and SYGVQD (reference sequence).